Here is one T cell receptor (beta chain) with its context. Its matching antigen is unknown. Each CDR3 protein gets one entry in TCRdb, which reprocessed the 5' RACE reads and gives no DNA. The sample's table shows 150,000 to 170,000 distinct CDR3 sequences. The sample originates from a study of T cells expressing NK-cell markers. Study findings and constraints: For a few donors, these clonotypes were likewise the leading ones in the CD3+CD56-NKG2C+ fraction.

The CDR3 covers 14 residues. Germline CDR1 reads MGHRA; CDR2 reads YSYEKL. This receptor was identified in a woman aged 50 to 60 in good health. Sequences were obtained from blood T cells: a sorted CD56 or NKG2C T cell subset, CD4+ or CD8+ T cells, or bulk PBMC T cells (not recorded which). The chain recombines TRBV4-1 with TRBJ2-3. The CDR3 loop is CASSQKTSTDTQYF.